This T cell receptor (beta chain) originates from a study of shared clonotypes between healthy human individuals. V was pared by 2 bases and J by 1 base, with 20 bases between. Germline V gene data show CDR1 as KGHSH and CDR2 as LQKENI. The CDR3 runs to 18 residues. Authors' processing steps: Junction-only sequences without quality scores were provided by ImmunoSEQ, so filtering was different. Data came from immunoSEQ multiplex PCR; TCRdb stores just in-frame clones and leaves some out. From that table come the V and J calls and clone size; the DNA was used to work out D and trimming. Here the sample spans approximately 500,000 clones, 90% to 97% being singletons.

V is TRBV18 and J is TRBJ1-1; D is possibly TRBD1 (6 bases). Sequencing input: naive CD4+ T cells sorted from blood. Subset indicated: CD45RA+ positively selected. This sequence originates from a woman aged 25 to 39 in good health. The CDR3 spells CASSPIRVPRTENTEAFF. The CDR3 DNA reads TGTGCCAGCTCACCAATTCGGGTGCCAAGGACAGAGAACACTGAAGCTTTCTTT.